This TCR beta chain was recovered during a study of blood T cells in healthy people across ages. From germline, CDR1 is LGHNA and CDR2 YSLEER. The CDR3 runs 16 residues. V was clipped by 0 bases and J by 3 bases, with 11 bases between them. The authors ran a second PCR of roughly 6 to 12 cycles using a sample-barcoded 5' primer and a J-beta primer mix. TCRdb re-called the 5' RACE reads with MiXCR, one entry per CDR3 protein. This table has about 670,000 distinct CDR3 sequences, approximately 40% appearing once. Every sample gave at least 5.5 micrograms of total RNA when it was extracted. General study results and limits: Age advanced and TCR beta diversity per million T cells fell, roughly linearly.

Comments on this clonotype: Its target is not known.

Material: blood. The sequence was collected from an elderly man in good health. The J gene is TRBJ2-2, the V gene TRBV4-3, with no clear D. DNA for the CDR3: TGCGCCAGCAGCCAAGAAGGGTCCCGTGACACCGGGGAGCTGTTTTTT. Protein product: CASSQEGSRDTGELFF.